This TCR beta chain was identified in a study of T-cell reconstitution after alpha-beta-depleted transplantation in children. From germline, CDR1 is MDHEN and CDR2 SYDVKM. V was cut by 2 bases and J by 2 bases, with 12 bases left in between. The CDR3 spans 15 residues. Ten or more counts support this clonotype. A TCRbeta library incorporating unique molecular identifiers was prepared. TCRdb independently ran MiXCR on the PCR reads; one entry per CDR3 protein. The table has about 70,000 distinct CDR3 sequences, approximately 10% seen once; the top ten hold less than 15%. V usage is TRBV28 and J usage is TRBJ1-1; D remains ambiguous. This sequence originates from a boy younger than 18 with acute myeloid leukemia, due to receive a stem cell transplant. The input for sequencing was PBMCs, taken before TCRalphabeta/CD19-depleted stem cell transplant. CDR3 sequence reads: CASSLEVTVNTEAFF. The CDR3 DNA sequence: TGTGCCAGCAGTTTAGAGGTCACAGTTAACACTGAAGCTTTCTTT.